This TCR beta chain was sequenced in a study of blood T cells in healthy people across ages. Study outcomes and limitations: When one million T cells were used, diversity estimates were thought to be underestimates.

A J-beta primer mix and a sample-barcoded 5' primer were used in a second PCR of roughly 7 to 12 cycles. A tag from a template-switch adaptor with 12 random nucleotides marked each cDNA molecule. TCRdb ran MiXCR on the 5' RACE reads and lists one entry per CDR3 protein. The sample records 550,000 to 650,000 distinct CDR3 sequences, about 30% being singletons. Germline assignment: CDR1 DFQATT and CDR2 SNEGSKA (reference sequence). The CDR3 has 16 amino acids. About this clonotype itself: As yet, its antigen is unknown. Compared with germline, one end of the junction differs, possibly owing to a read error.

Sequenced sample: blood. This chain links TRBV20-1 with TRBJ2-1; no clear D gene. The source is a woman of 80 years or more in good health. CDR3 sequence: CSARGGRSATYNEQFF. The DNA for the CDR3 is TGCAGTGCTAGAGGCGGCCGGTCGGCTACCTACAACGAGCAGTTCTTC.